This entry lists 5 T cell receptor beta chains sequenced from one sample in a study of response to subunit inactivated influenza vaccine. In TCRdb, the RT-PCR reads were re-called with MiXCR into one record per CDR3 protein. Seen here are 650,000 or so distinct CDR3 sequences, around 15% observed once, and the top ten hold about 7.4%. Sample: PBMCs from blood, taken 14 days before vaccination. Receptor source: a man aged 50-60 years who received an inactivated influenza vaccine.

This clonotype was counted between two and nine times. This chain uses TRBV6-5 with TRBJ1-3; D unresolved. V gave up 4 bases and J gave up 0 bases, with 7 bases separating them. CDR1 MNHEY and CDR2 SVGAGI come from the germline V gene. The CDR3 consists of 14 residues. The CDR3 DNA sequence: TGTGCCAGCAGTTTCAATCCCTCTGGAAACACCATATATTTT. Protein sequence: CASSFNPSGNTIYF.

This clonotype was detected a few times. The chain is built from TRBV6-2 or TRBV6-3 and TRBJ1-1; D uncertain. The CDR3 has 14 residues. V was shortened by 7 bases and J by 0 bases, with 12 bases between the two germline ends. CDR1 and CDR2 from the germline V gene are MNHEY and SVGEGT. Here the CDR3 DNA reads TGTGCCAGCAAGAAACAGAACATGAACACTGAAGCTTTCTTT. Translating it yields CASKKQNMNTEAFF.

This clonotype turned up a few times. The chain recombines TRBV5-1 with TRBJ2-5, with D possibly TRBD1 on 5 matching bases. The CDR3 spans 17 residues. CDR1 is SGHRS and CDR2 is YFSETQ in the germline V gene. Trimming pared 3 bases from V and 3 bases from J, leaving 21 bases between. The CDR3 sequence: CASSSRSWGKAKETQYF. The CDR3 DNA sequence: TGCGCCAGCAGCTCCAGGTCCTGGGGCAAGGCCAAAGAGACCCAGTACTTC.

In nucleotides, the CDR3 is TGCAGTGCTAGGGACCTTTGGGAATCCGATGAGCAGTTCTTC. It translates to CSARDLWESDEQFF. The V and J genes are TRBV20-1 and TRBJ2-1; no reliable D call. The CDR3 contains 14 residues. V lost 3 bases and J lost 8, with 17 bases in between. The germline V gene has CDR1 DFQATT and CDR2 SNEGSKA (reference sequence).

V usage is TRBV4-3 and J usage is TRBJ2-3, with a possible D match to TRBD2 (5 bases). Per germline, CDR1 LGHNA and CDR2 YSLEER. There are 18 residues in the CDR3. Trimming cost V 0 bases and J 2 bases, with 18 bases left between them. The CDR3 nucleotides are TGCGCCAGCAGCCAAGACGTGTCGGTAGCGCATTCCACAGATACGCAGTATTTT. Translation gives CASSQDVSVAHSTDTQYF.